This T cell receptor (beta chain) was sequenced for a study of blood T cell repertoires in COVID-19. Trimming removed 5 bases from V and 1 base from J, with 9 bases in between. The CDR3 has 13 amino acids. Germline V gene sequence: CDR1 SGHTS, CDR2 YDEGEE. Sequencing used immunoSEQ multiplex PCR; TCRdb keeps in-frame clones, though not all of them. The sample contains approximately 90,000 clones, around 87% of which appear only once. This TCR was sampled from a woman older than 75 with acute or convalescent COVID-19. V is TRBV5-8 and J is TRBJ1-2; D remains ambiguous. Sequenced sample: peripheral blood. The DNA of the CDR3 is TGTGCCAGCAGTTTTACAGTTAACTATGGCTACACCTTC. It specifies CASSFTVNYGYTF.